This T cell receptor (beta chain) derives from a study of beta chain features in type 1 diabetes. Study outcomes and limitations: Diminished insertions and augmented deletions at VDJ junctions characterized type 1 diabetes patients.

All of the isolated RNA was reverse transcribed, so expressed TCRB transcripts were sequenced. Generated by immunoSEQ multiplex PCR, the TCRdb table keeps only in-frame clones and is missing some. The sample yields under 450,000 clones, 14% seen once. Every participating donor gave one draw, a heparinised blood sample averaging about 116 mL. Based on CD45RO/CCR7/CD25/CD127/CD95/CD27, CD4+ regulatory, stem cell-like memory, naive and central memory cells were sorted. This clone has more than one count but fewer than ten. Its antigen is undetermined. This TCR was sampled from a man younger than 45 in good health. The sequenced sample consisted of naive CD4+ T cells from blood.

CDR3 nucleotide sequence: TGTGCCAGCAGCTTTAGCGGGAGTTACTACAATGAGCAGTTCTTC. Protein sequence: CASSFSGSYYNEQFF. The chain employs TRBV7-2 and TRBJ2-1; TRBD2 matches 9 bases. Germline V gene lookup returns CDR1 SGHTA and CDR2 FQGNSA. There are 15 residues in the CDR3. Trimming at V came to 3 bases and at J to 3 bases, leaving 3 bases not matched to a gene. Full variable domain (missing parts from reference TRBV7-2 and TRBJ2-1): GAGVSQSPSNKVTEKGKDVELRCDPISGHTALYWYRQSLGQGLEFLIYFQGNSAPDKSGLPSDRFSAERTGGSVSTLTIQRTQQEDSAVYLCASSFSGSYYNEQFFGPGTRLTVL.